The 32 T cell receptor beta chains below come from one sample, sequenced in a study of vaccination effects on CD4 cells after COVID-19. Sequencing in the ViraFEST assay came after antigen-specific CD4+ T cells had been expanded with viral peptide pools, which were used to stimulate PBMC. Having been cultured for around ten days, the cells underwent CD4+ T cell isolation. According to PCR results, the person was infected with SARS-CoV-2 between March and December 2020. The table came from immunoSEQ multiplex PCR; TCRdb's copy has only in-frame clones and leaves some out. This table holds 55,000 to 90,000 clones, 65% to 85% found once. For these TCRs, the target antigens are not known. Sequenced here: CD4+ T cells from PBMCs cultured with HIV peptides, sampled before COVID-19 vaccination. The sample's subset: HIV-1 Nef peptide pool negative control/reference culture. Receptor source: a human donor who had a prior SARS-CoV-2 infection.

This chain joins TRBV30 and TRBJ1-5; D unresolved. Germline V gene data show CDR1 as GTSNPN and CDR2 as SVGIG (reference sequence). Trimming removed 1 base at V and 4 bases at J, with 8 bases between. CDR3 length equals 13 residues. The CDR3 DNA reads TGTGCCTGGAGTGCCAGCCTAAATCAGCCCCAGCATTTT. Its translation: CAWSASLNQPQHF.

The V call is TRBV4-1, the J call TRBJ2-1, with D perhaps matching TRBD1 (6 bases). Germline CDR1 is MGHRA and CDR2 is YSYEKL. This CDR3 comprises 16 residues. The V end lost 5 bases, the J end lost 3 bases, and 17 bases lay between the germline ends. CDR3 coding DNA: TGCGCCAGCAGCTCACAGGGCCACCGAAACTACAATGAGCAGTTCTTC. It is translated as CASSSQGHRNYNEQFF.

The V call is TRBV7-8, the J call TRBJ2-1; tentatively, D is TRBD1 (6 bases). The CDR3 is 15 residues long. V was clipped by 2 bases and J by 1 base, with 9 bases between them. Germline V CDR1 and CDR2: SGHVS, FQNEAQ. The CDR3 loop reads CASSLYRASYNEQFF. In DNA form, the CDR3 reads TGTGCCAGCAGCTTATACAGGGCGTCCTACAATGAGCAGTTCTTC.

The rearrangement joins TRBV7-9 to TRBJ2-5; 12 positions match TRBD2. Trimming cost V 4 bases and J 2 bases; bases outside gene matches: 5. The CDR3 is 16 residues long. CDR1 is SEHNR, CDR2 FQNEAQ, per germline (reference sequence). The CDR3 DNA sequence: TGTGCCAGCAGCTCCCGACTAGCGGGGGATCAAGAGACCCAGTACTTC. It yields the protein CASSSRLAGDQETQYF.

The chain combines TRBV6-5 with TRBJ1-5; no firm D call. Trimming removed 7 bases from V and 1 base from J, with 14 bases in between. Germline V lookup: CDR1 MNHEY, CDR2 SVGAGI. This CDR3 contains 15 residues. The CDR3 is CASTKGHLSNQPQHF. CDR3 nucleotide sequence: TGTGCCAGCACCAAGGGCCACCTAAGCAATCAGCCCCAGCATTTT.

The gene calls are TRBV6-2 or TRBV6-3 and TRBJ1-5, with D uncertain. The CDR3 is 13 residues long. V lost 6 bases and J 6 bases, leaving 12 bases between the germline ends. The germline gives CDR1 MNHEY, CDR2 SVGEGT. The CDR3, as DNA: TGTGCCAGCAGCAAGGGCGGCGGTCAGCCCCAGCATTTT. Encoded protein: CASSKGGGQPQHF.

The CDR3 DNA reads TGTGCCAGCAGTCCCCGGGGGGGATACGAGCAGTACTTC. Translation gives CASSPRGGYEQYF. The chain joins TRBV12-3 or TRBV12-4 to TRBJ2-7; 8 bases map to TRBD2. After removal of 5 bases from V and 4 bases from J, the junction contained 4 bases not matched to a gene. CDR3 length equals 13 residues.

The V call is TRBV5-1, the J call TRBJ2-5; 9 bases line up with TRBD1. The junction had 6 bases not matched to a gene; V was cut back by 0 bases and J by 0 bases. CDR1 is SGHRS and CDR2 is YFSETQ in the germline V gene. The CDR3 runs 17 residues. The DNA for the CDR3 is TGCGCCAGCAGCTTGGATGGTACAGGGGGCAACCAAGAGACCCAGTACTTC. This codes for CASSLDGTGGNQETQYF.

This clone was seen ten or more times. The same CDR3 arises from other DNA sequences in this sample as well. The chain links TRBV5-4 to TRBJ2-3; 9 bases map to TRBD2. This CDR3 contains 16 residues. The V and J ends lost 0 bases and 2 bases, in that order; junction bases with no gene match: 4. Germline V lookup: CDR1 SGHNT, CDR2 YYREEE (reference sequence). As DNA, the CDR3 is TGTGCCAGCAGCTTGGGCCTAGCGGGGTCCACAGATACGCAGTATTTT. This translates into CASSLGLAGSTDTQYF.

The chain carries TRBV4-1 and TRBJ1-2, with 9 bases matching TRBD1. J gave up 6 bases and V 2 bases, and 7 bases lay outside the gene matches. The CDR3 sequence is 15 residues long. Germline lookup yields CDR1 MGHRA and CDR2 YSYEKL. CDR3 region: CASSQPGQGLNGYTF. The CDR3 DNA is TGCGCCAGCAGCCAACCGGGACAGGGATTGAATGGCTACACCTTC.

This clone was observed once. This chain connects TRBV7-2 to TRBJ1-6; no reliable D call. The V gene's germline CDR1 is SGHTA and CDR2 FQGNSA. This CDR3 is built from 15 residues. Deletions cut 3 bases from V and 3 bases from J, with 9 bases between. This chain's CDR3 is CASSFLTGYNSPLHF. The CDR3 DNA reads TGTGCCAGCAGCTTTTTGACGGGCTATAATTCACCCCTCCACTTT.

The chain is built from TRBV19 and TRBJ1-3; 12 positions match TRBD1. This CDR3 has 18 amino acids. The V and J ends lost 6 bases and 4 bases, in that order; junction bases with no gene match: 13. CDR1 and CDR2 (germline): LNHDA, SQIVND (reference sequence). The CDR3 DNA sequence: TGTGCCAGTAGCTATGCCCGGGACAGGGGGCTGGCAGGAAACACCATATATTTT. Translation gives CASSYARDRGLAGNTIYF.

V is TRBV11-3 and J is TRBJ1-3; a weak D match, TRBD1 (6 bases). CDR1 and CDR2 from the germline V gene are SGHNT and YENEEA. This CDR3 region has 15 residues. Trimming took off 5 bases at V and 4 bases at J, with 15 bases between the two ends. DNA of the CDR3: TGTGCCAGCAGCATTGCAGGGGCGCACGGAAACACCATATATTTT. Protein: CASSIAGAHGNTIYF.

This chain uses TRBV18 with TRBJ2-1, with D possibly being TRBD2 (5 bases). Trimming left V 6 bases short and J 5 bases short, with 20 bases between. Germline V gene data show CDR1 as KGHSH and CDR2 as LQKENI. The CDR3 loop spans 16 amino acids. The CDR3 reads CASSHSLGSGNNEQFF. The CDR3 region has the DNA TGTGCCAGCTCCCACAGTTTGGGGAGTGGGAACAATGAGCAGTTCTTC. Full variable domain (rest looked up from reference TRBV18 and TRBJ2-1): NAGVMQNPRHLVRRRGQEARLRCSPMKGHSHVYWYRQLPEEGLKFMVYLQKENIIDESGMPKERFSAEFPKEGPSILRIQQVVRGDSAAYFCASSHSLGSGNNEQFFGPGTRLTVL.

The chain combines TRBV10-2 with TRBJ2-7, with D possibly TRBD2 on 6 matching bases. CDR3 length: 14 amino acids. Looked up from germline, CDR1 is WSHSY and CDR2 is SAAADI. Trimming took off 2 bases at V and 6 bases at J, with 14 bases between the two ends. In DNA, the CDR3 is TGCGCCAGCAGTGAGGGTCTCGCGGGGAGCGAGCAGTACTTC. This sequence encodes CASSEGLAGSEQYF.

The genes are TRBV9 and TRBJ2-7, with 10 bases that match TRBD2. This CDR3 has 16 amino acids. Trimming cost V 3 bases and J 3 bases; bases outside gene matches: 9. Germline CDR1 SGDLS, CDR2 YYNGEE. CDR3 amino acids: CASSASLAGGFYEQYF. The CDR3, as DNA: TGTGCCAGCAGCGCCTCCTTAGCGGGGGGATTCTACGAGCAGTACTTC.

The V and J genes are TRBV6-5 and TRBJ1-2; the match to TRBD1 covers 7 bases. The germline V gene encodes CDR1 MNHEY and CDR2 SVGAGI. The CDR3 contains 12 residues. With 7 bases clipped from V and 7 bases from J, the junction kept 6 bases outside the gene matches. CDR3 in amino acids: CASKETGTGYTF. The CDR3 nucleotides read TGTGCCAGCAAGGAGACAGGGACTGGCTACACCTTC.

With respect to this clone: The identical CDR3 is also encoded by other nucleotide sequences in the sample. DNA of the CDR3: TGCGCCAGCAGCTTGGTCGCGGGTTCCTACGAGCAGTACTTC. Its translation: CASSLVAGSYEQYF. The rearrangement joins TRBV5-1 to TRBJ2-7, with D possibly matching TRBD2 (5 bases). The germline V gene has CDR1 SGHRS and CDR2 YFSETQ. With 0 bases removed from V and 1 base from J, the gap between germline ends came to 8 bases. This CDR3 is 14 amino acids long.

The gene calls are TRBV19 and TRBJ1-5, with 7 bases that match TRBD1. CDR1 LNHDA and CDR2 SQIVND come from the germline V gene (reference sequence). The trim removed 1 base at V and 15 bases at J, leaving 9 bases unmatched. The CDR3 runs 13 residues. CDR3 DNA: TGTGCCAGTAGTATAGCAACGGGACAGAGGGGGCATTTT. Translated: CASSIATGQRGHF.

The chain recombines TRBV7-2 with TRBJ2-7, with D possibly matching TRBD2 (6 bases). The germline V gene has CDR1 SGHTA and CDR2 FQGNSA. V lost 5 bases, J lost 6 bases, and 17 bases lay in between. The CDR3 has 14 amino acids. The CDR3: CASSRDFHLGEQYF. The CDR3 coding sequence is TGTGCCAGCAGCCGGGACTTCCACCTGGGCGAGCAGTACTTC.

The chain combines TRBV19 with TRBJ2-1; 12 nucleotides line up with TRBD2. V was clipped by 4 bases and J by 7 bases; unmatched bases: 5. Per the germline V gene, CDR1 is LNHDA and CDR2 is SQIVND (reference sequence). This CDR3 has 15 amino acids. The CDR3 reads CASSKTSGRGNEQFF. CDR3 DNA: TGTGCCAGTAGTAAGACTAGCGGGAGAGGTAATGAGCAGTTCTTC.

The chain joins TRBV5-8 to TRBJ2-1; no clear D gene. The CDR3 is made up of 15 amino acids. V shed 0 bases and J shed 0 bases, with 7 bases lying between them. Germline values: CDR1 SGHTS, CDR2 YDEGEE. CDR3 in DNA: TGTGCCAGCAGCTTGGACCCCAGCTCCTACAATGAGCAGTTCTTC. Translation: CASSLDPSSYNEQFF.

This clone came up a few times. V gene TRBV2 combines with J gene TRBJ1-5; TRBD1 matches 7 bases. CDR3 length: 14 amino acids. Germline values: CDR1 SNHLY, CDR2 FYNNEI. With V trimmed by 5 bases and J by 6 bases, 7 bases remained unmatched. CDR3 nucleotides: TGTGCCAGCAGTAACGGACAGGCGGGTCAGCCCCAGCATTTT. This gives the protein CASSNGQAGQPQHF.

CDR3 loop: CASGSGASNQPQHF. The CDR3 DNA sequence: TGTGCCAGCGGTTCAGGGGCGAGCAATCAGCCCCAGCATTTT. The V call is TRBV7-9, the J call TRBJ1-5; weak D call: TRBD1 (6 bases). CDR1 is SEHNR, CDR2 FQNEAQ, per germline (reference sequence). The CDR3 has 14 amino acids. Between the trimmed V and J ends, which lost 8 bases and 1 base, there was a span of 12 bases.

This chain connects TRBV5-1 to TRBJ1-2; the D gene is possibly TRBD1 (5 bases). The CDR3 totals 14 residues. Germline V CDR1 and CDR2: SGHRS, YFSETQ. Trimming took off 6 bases at V and 0 bases at J, with 12 bases between the two ends. CDR3 nucleotide sequence: TGCGCCAGCACCGAACAGGATACTAACTATGGCTACACCTTC. This encodes CASTEQDTNYGYTF. The full variable domain, completed using reference TRBV5-1 and TRBJ1-2, is KAGVTQTPRYLIKTRGQQVTLSCSPISGHRSVSWYQQTPGQGLQFLFEYFSETQRNKGNFPGRFSGRQFSNSRSEMNVSTLELGDSALYLCASTEQDTNYGYTFGSGTRLTVV.

This chain connects TRBV11-1 to TRBJ1-6; 9 bases align to TRBD1. This CDR3 contains 15 residues. Trimming took 5 bases from V and 8 from J; bases not matched to a gene: 7. Germline V gene sequence: CDR1 SGHAT, CDR2 FQDESV (reference sequence). The CDR3 reads CASSPLQGAHSPLHF. The DNA of the CDR3 is TGTGCCAGCAGCCCACTACAGGGGGCGCATTCACCCCTCCACTTT.

There are a few counts of this clone. This chain's CDR3 is CASSLSGVGNTEAFF. The CDR3 DNA follows: TGTGCCAGCAGCTTATCAGGGGTGGGAAACACTGAAGCTTTCTTT. The J gene is TRBJ1-1, the V gene TRBV7-2; perhaps TRBD1 as D (6 bases). Germline CDR1 reads SGHTA; CDR2 reads FQGNSA. Trimming stripped 2 bases from V and 2 bases from J, with 12 bases between. The CDR3 is 15 residues long.

The chain is built from TRBV3-1 (or the pseudogene TRBV3-2) and TRBJ2-7; 9 bases match TRBD2. The junction had 10 bases not matched to a gene; V was cut back by 0 bases and J by 7 bases. This CDR3 is built from 16 residues. Germline V gene sequence: CDR1 LGHDT, CDR2 YNNKEL (reference sequence). CDR3 amino acids: CASSQDRSGLAYEQYF. The CDR3 DNA reads as TGTGCCAGCAGCCAAGATCGGTCAGGACTAGCGTATGAGCAGTACTTC.

The chain recombines TRBV19 with TRBJ2-3, with D unclear. This CDR3 is 15 amino acids long. Trimming took off 2 bases at V and 7 bases at J, with 16 bases between the two ends. Germline V lookup: CDR1 LNHDA, CDR2 SQIVND (reference sequence). CDR3 region: CASSIYLVGRYTQYF. The CDR3 nucleotides are TGTGCCAGTAGTATATACCTAGTTGGCCGGTATACGCAGTATTTT.

V usage is TRBV6-1 and J usage is TRBJ2-6; perhaps TRBD1 as D (5 bases). This CDR3 is built from 17 residues. Trimming left V 4 bases short and J 0 bases short, with 13 bases between. The germline V gene encodes CDR1 MNHNS and CDR2 SASEGT. The CDR3 DNA sequence: TGTGCCAGCAGTGCAGGGATCTCGGGCTCTGGGGCCAACGTCCTGACTTTC. Amino acid sequence: CASSAGISGSGANVLTF.

This clone was counted between two and nine times. The chain is built from TRBV4-3 and TRBJ2-3; 9 bases fit TRBD2. Germline V gene data show CDR1 as LGHNA and CDR2 as YSLEER. V lost 8 bases, J lost 1 base, and 16 bases stayed unmatched. This CDR3 has 18 residues. The CDR3: CASSRSLAGTGGTDTQYF. CDR3 bases: TGCGCCAGCTCCCGCTCACTAGCGGGCACTGGGGGCACAGATACGCAGTATTTT.

The table lists this clone with a few counts. The chain carries TRBV3-1 (or the pseudogene TRBV3-2) and TRBJ1-2, with TRBD1 as a possible D gene (5 bases). V was clipped by 4 bases and J by 5 bases, with 11 bases between them. CDR1 LGHDT and CDR2 YNNKEL come from the germline V gene (reference sequence). There are 13 residues in the CDR3. The CDR3 protein is CASSLRDLYGYTF. The DNA of the CDR3 is TGTGCCAGCAGCCTACGGGACCTTTATGGCTACACCTTC.